A few counts support the clone carrying this T cell receptor beta chain. The data belong to a study of blood T cell repertoires in COVID-19. The V end was cut by 0 bases, the J end by 2 bases, with 12 bases between. The CDR3 covers 16 residues. Per the germline V gene, CDR1 is SGHRS and CDR2 is YFSETQ. This table comes from immunoSEQ multiplex PCR, and its TCRdb copy is limited to in-frame clones, with some not included. The sample records approximately 440,000 clones, around 88% being singletons. The sample was peripheral blood. V is TRBV5-1 and J is TRBJ2-1, with D perhaps matching TRBD1 (6 bases). The source of this sequence is a woman aged 45-60 years with COVID-19, enrolled during active disease. CDR3 in amino acids: CASSLADRTAYNEQFF. The CDR3 DNA is TGCGCCAGCAGCTTGGCCGATAGGACAGCCTACAATGAGCAGTTCTTC. Variable domain in full (rest from reference TRBV5-1 and TRBJ2-1): KAGVTQTPRYLIKTRGQQVTLSCSPISGHRSVSWYQQTPGQGLQFLFEYFSETQRNKGNFPGRFSGRQFSNSRSEMNVSTLELGDSALYLCASSLADRTAYNEQFFGPGTRLTVL.